Shown below are 18 T cell receptor beta chains from a single sample sequenced in a study of blood T cell repertoires in COVID-19. Using immunoSEQ multiplex PCR, the repertoire was profiled, and TCRdb retains in-frame clones only, with some absent. The data hold roughly 23,000 clones, with less than 90% observed a single time. Input material: peripheral blood. The receptors originated from a man aged 70-80 years with COVID-19, enrolled during active disease.

The chain uses TRBV3-1 (or the pseudogene TRBV3-2) and TRBJ1-2, with 10 bases matching TRBD1. V lost 5 bases and J lost 6; bases outside the gene matches: 9. CDR1 LGHDT and CDR2 YNNKEL come from the germline V gene (reference sequence). The CDR3 is made up of 15 amino acids. DNA for the CDR3: TGTGCCAGCAGCTTTACCGGGACAGGGGTGCATGGCTACACCTTC. This encodes CASSFTGTGVHGYTF.

J is TRBJ1-6 and V is TRBV6-5; D possibly corresponds to TRBD1 (6 bases). Germline assignment: CDR1 MNHEY and CDR2 SVGAGI. This CDR3 comprises 14 residues. V gave up 6 bases and J gave up 7 bases, with 13 bases separating them. CDR3 loop: CASRAGGFNSPLHF. Written as DNA, the CDR3 is TGTGCCAGCAGGGCGGGGGGCTTCAATTCACCCCTCCACTTT.

The chain joins TRBV19 to TRBJ2-2, with 9 positions matching TRBD2. The CDR3 totals 15 residues. With 5 bases clipped from V and 7 bases from J, the junction kept 8 bases outside the gene matches. The V gene's germline CDR1 is LNHDA and CDR2 SQIVND (reference sequence). DNA for the CDR3: TGTGCCAGTAGTGTCCAGGCTAGCGGGATCGGGGAGCTGTTTTTT. Protein: CASSVQASGIGELFF. The full variable domain, completed using reference TRBV19 and TRBJ2-2, is DGGITQSPKYLFRKEGQNVTLSCEQNLNHDAMYWYRQDPGQGLRLIYYSQIVNDFQKGDIAEGYSVSREKKESFPLTVTSAQKNPTAFYLCASSVQASGIGELFFGEGSRLTVL.

This chain uses TRBV11-2 with TRBJ2-1, with 7 bases aligning to TRBD2. CDR3 length: 15 amino acids. Germline V CDR1 and CDR2: SGHAT, FQNNGV. J was trimmed by 6 bases and V by 5 bases; bases with no gene match: 10. The DNA of the CDR3 is TGTGCCAGCAGCCCCCGGGGCGGGGGACTCAATGAGCAGTTCTTC. This translates into CASSPRGGGLNEQFF.

The CDR3 region is CASSQDRGTYNEQFF. In DNA, the CDR3 is TGTGCCAGCAGTCAGGACAGGGGAACCTACAATGAGCAGTTCTTC. The chain uses TRBV6-5 and TRBJ2-1; 9 nucleotides match TRBD1. V was clipped by 5 bases and J by 2 bases; unmatched bases: 4. The germline V gene has CDR1 MNHEY and CDR2 SVGAGI. The CDR3 has 15 amino acids.

The chain links TRBV7-9 to TRBJ2-7; D uncertain. The CDR3 is made up of 17 amino acids. The germline CDR1 and CDR2 sequences are SEHNR and FQNEAQ (reference sequence). V lost 2 bases and J lost 3, with 20 bases in between. The CDR3 region has the DNA TGTGCCAGCAGCTTATTTGTAGGTGGCTCTACGGGCTACGAGCAGTACTTC. This translates into CASSLFVGGSTGYEQYF.

This clone was observed a few times. The rearrangement uses TRBV11-2 and TRBJ1-5; 9 bases map to TRBD1. Germline assignment: CDR1 SGHAT and CDR2 FQNNGV. The CDR3 is made up of 15 amino acids. With V trimmed by 1 base and J by 2 bases, 0 bases remained unmatched. The CDR3, as DNA: TGTGCCAGCAGCTTAGGGACAGGGGGCAATCAGCCCCAGCATTTT. Protein product: CASSLGTGGNQPQHF.

This chain uses TRBV5-4 with TRBJ2-7, with unresolved D. Trimming removed 3 bases at V and 2 bases at J, with 12 bases between. Germline V gene sequence: CDR1 SGHNT, CDR2 YYREEE (reference sequence). The CDR3 is 14 amino acids. The CDR3 region is CASSSSTIPYEQYF. In nucleotides, the CDR3 is TGTGCCAGCAGCTCATCTACTATCCCCTACGAGCAGTACTTC. The variable domain in full, with the rest retrieved from reference TRBV5-4 and TRBJ2-7, is ETGVTQSPTHLIKTRGQQVTLRCSSQSGHNTVSWYQQALGQGPQFIFQYYREEENGRGNFPPRFSGLQFPNYSSELNVNALELDDSALYLCASSSSTIPYEQYFGPGTRLTVT.

The V call is TRBV15, the J call TRBJ2-1; 10 positions match TRBD1. CDR3 length equals 18 residues. V shed 4 bases, J shed 4 bases, and the junction held 13 bases outside the gene matches. In germline, CDR1 is LNHNV, CDR2 YYDKDF (reference sequence). The CDR3 DNA reads as TGTGCCACCAGCACCTCGATAGGGACAGGGGATAGGTACAATGAGCAGTTCTTC. Its protein product is CATSTSIGTGDRYNEQFF.

V usage is TRBV29-1 and J usage is TRBJ1-1; a possible D gene is TRBD1 (6 bases). Germline CDR1 is SQVTM and CDR2 is ANQGSEA. The V end was cut by 3 bases, the J end by 0 bases, with 17 bases between. The CDR3 totals 16 residues. DNA for the CDR3: TGCAGCGTTGACAGACAGGTCCTCACGATGAACACTGAAGCTTTCTTT. Protein: CSVDRQVLTMNTEAFF.

The chain carries TRBV5-1 and TRBJ2-7; TRBD1 might be the D (6 bases). This CDR3 spans 13 amino acids. In germline, CDR1 is SGHRS, CDR2 YFSETQ. V lost 2 bases and J 7 bases, leaving 13 bases between the germline ends. This chain's CDR3 is CASSLPGQLEQYF. CDR3 nucleotides: TGCGCCAGCAGCTTACCCGGACAGCTTGAGCAGTACTTC.

This chain links TRBV7-9 with TRBJ2-4; TRBD1 aligns across 9 bases. CDR3 length: 14 residues. In germline, CDR1 is SEHNR, CDR2 FQNEAQ (reference sequence). V shed 3 bases and J 6 bases; nucleotides not matched to a gene: 3. This CDR3 reads CASSFPGQGNIQYF. CDR3 coding DNA: TGTGCCAGCAGCTTCCCGGGACAGGGAAACATTCAGTACTTC.

This chain connects TRBV7-9 to TRBJ2-1; 9 bases map to TRBD1. Per the germline V gene, CDR1 is SEHNR and CDR2 is FQNEAQ (reference sequence). This CDR3 has 13 residues. V dropped 4 bases and J dropped 7; count of bases not matched to a gene: 2. This CDR3 is CASSSGTGNEQFF. CDR3 nucleotides: TGTGCCAGCAGCTCAGGGACAGGGAATGAGCAGTTCTTC.

This chain links TRBV5-1 with TRBJ2-7; TRBD1 matches at 9 bases. The CDR3 consists of 16 residues. V shed 6 bases and J 7 bases; nucleotides not matched to a gene: 17. Germline values: CDR1 SGHRS, CDR2 YFSETQ. CDR3 protein: CASTPRGTGYPEEQYF. CDR3 coding DNA: TGCGCCAGCACCCCGAGGGGGACAGGGTACCCCGAAGAGCAGTACTTC.

This clone was observed once. The chain is built from TRBV7-8 and TRBJ2-7, with a possible D match to TRBD2 (5 bases). The V and J ends lost 1 base and 7 bases respectively, with 5 bases between them. Germline values: CDR1 SGHVS, CDR2 FQNEAQ. CDR3 length: 11 amino acids. The CDR3: CASSLGREQYF. The CDR3 DNA is TGTGCCAGCAGCTTAGGGAGGGAGCAGTACTTC.

The CDR3 nucleotides are TGTGCCAGCTCACCGGCTAGCGGGAACGAGCAGTACTTC. Protein sequence: CASSPASGNEQYF. The chain uses TRBV18 and TRBJ2-7, with 9 nucleotides matching TRBD2. With V trimmed by 3 bases and J by 5 bases, 2 bases remained unmatched. The CDR3 is made up of 13 amino acids. The V gene's germline CDR1 is KGHSH and CDR2 LQKENI.

This chain uses TRBV4-1 with TRBJ1-5; a weak D match, TRBD1 (5 bases). Germline V gives CDR1 MGHRA, CDR2 YSYEKL. The CDR3 length is 17 residues. Trimming shortened V by 2 bases and J by 0 bases, and 14 bases separated the two germline ends. The CDR3 is CASSQPGYIYSNQPQHF. The CDR3 DNA follows: TGCGCCAGCAGCCAACCAGGGTATATTTATAGCAATCAGCCCCAGCATTTT.

This clone was detected only once. CDR3 DNA: TGTGCCAGCAGCTTTGGACAGCGCTCGAGCTCCTACGAGCAGTACTTC. Its protein product is CASSFGQRSSSYEQYF. The V gene is TRBV11-2, the J gene TRBJ2-7; D possibly corresponds to TRBD1 (6 bases). There are 16 residues in the CDR3. V was pared by 3 bases and J by 0 bases, with 15 bases between. CDR1 is SGHAT and CDR2 is FQNNGV in the germline V gene.